Listed below are T cell receptor beta chains from one sample, sequenced in a study of blood T cell repertoires in COVID-19. TCRdb's table, derived via immunoSEQ multiplex PCR, lists solely in-frame clones and lacks some. There are 150,000 or so clones in the sample; almost 85% occur only once, and 15% lies in the top ten. The sequencing sample was made of peripheral blood. The receptors here all came from a human donor with acute or convalescent COVID-19. The donor label of this sample is uncertain. The CDR3 runs from the conserved cysteine through the conserved F or W. D genes are given only for firm matches. The size entry is marked missing in some rows and otherwise reads once, few, many or a size class.

size: .
V: TRBV7-2
J: TRBJ2-2
D: .
DNA: TGTGCCAGCAGCTTATCGTGGAGTAACACCGGGGAGCTGTTTTTT
CDR3: CASSLSWSNTGELFF

size: .
V: TRBV19
J: TRBJ1-5
D: TRBD1
DNA: TGTGCCAGTAGGAGACAGGGGGGCCCGAATAGCAATCAGCCCCAGCATTTT
CDR3: CASRRQGGPNSNQPQHF

size: .
V: TRBV27
J: TRBJ2-1
D: TRBD2
DNA: TGTGCCAGCAGCGGCGGGTGGGGGGGCAATGAGCAGTTCTTC
CDR3: CASSGGWGGNEQFF

size: .
V: TRBV12-5
J: TRBJ2-7
D: TRBD1
DNA: TGTGCTAGTGGTTCACAGGGGTGGGACTACGAGCAGTACTTC
CDR3: CASGSQGWDYEQYF

size: .
V: TRBV2
J: TRBJ2-7
D: TRBD1
DNA: TGTGCCAGCAGTGAGGTGGGACAGACCTCCTACGAGCAGTACTTC
CDR3: CASSEVGQTSYEQYF

size: once
V: TRBV4-2
J: TRBJ2-3
D: .
DNA: TGTGCCAGCAGCCAAGATTATCGACTTATCACAGATACGCAGTATTTT
CDR3: CASSQDYRLITDTQYF

size: .
V: TRBV4-3
J: TRBJ2-3
D: TRBD1
DNA: TGCGCCAGCAGCCAAGGTATCGGACAGGGGCATAGGGATACGCAGTATTTT
CDR3: CASSQGIGQGHRDTQYF

size: .
V: TRBV18
J: TRBJ1-3
D: .
DNA: TGTGCCAGCTCAACGGAGAGAAACACCATATATTTT
CDR3: CASSTERNTIYF

size: once
V: TRBV5-1
J: TRBJ2-3
D: .
DNA: TGCGCCAGCAGCTTAATAGGCGACAAGGAGGTTGATACGCAGTATTTT
CDR3: CASSLIGDKEVDTQYF

size: .
V: TRBV30
J: TRBJ1-2
D: TRBD1
DNA: TGTGCCTCGACGACAGGGGGCGGAGAGGGCTACACCTTC
CDR3: CASTTGGGEGYTF

size: .
V: TRBV5-1
J: TRBJ1-2
D: .
DNA: TGCGCCAGCAGCCTACAGGGTTACGGTAACTATGGCTACACCTTC
CDR3: CASSLQGYGNYGYTF

size: .
V: TRBV6-5
J: TRBJ1-6
D: TRBD1
DNA: TGTGCCAGCAGTCCAGAACAGGGGACAAATTCACCCCTCCACTTT
CDR3: CASSPEQGTNSPLHF

size: .
V: TRBV19
J: TRBJ1-1
D: TRBD1
DNA: TGTGCCAGTAGAAGGGACAGGGAGACTGAAGCTTTCTTT
CDR3: CASRRDRETEAFF

size: .
V: TRBV4-3
J: TRBJ2-5
D: .
DNA: TGCGCCAGCAGCCAAGGGAACAGGGCCGGAGAGACCCAGTACTTC
CDR3: CASSQGNRAGETQYF

size: .
V: TRBV2
J: TRBJ2-3
D: .
DNA: TGTGCCAGCAAAGGACAGACTAGCACAGATACGCAGTATTTT
CDR3: CASKGQTSTDTQYF

size: once
V: TRBV7-2
J: TRBJ1-1
D: .
DNA: TGTGCCAGCAGCGCCGAGGCCAGGGGCACTGAAGCTTTCTTT
CDR3: CASSAEARGTEAFF

size: .
V: TRBV6-1
J: TRBJ2-7
D: .
DNA: TGTGCCAGCACCTTACTCTACGAGCAGTACTTC
CDR3: CASTLLYEQYF

size: .
V: TRBV2
J: TRBJ1-1
D: .
DNA: TGTGCCAGCAGTCCGAGGGACTCAGCCTGGGGCACTGAAGCTTTCTTT
CDR3: CASSPRDSAWGTEAFF

size: .
V: TRBV6-5
J: TRBJ2-2
D: .
DNA: TGTGCCAGCAGTTCCCCCGGCACCGGGGAGCTGTTTTTT
CDR3: CASSSPGTGELFF

size: .
V: TRBV2
J: TRBJ2-5
D: .
DNA: TGTGCCAGCACCCCAGGGGTAAGGGAGACCCAGTACTTC
CDR3: CASTPGVRETQYF

size: .
V: TRBV11-2
J: TRBJ2-5
D: TRBD2
DNA: TGTGCCAGCAGCTTAGGGGGTAGCGGGGTAGGTGAGACCCAGTACTTC
CDR3: CASSLGGSGVGETQYF

size: .
V: TRBV10-3
J: TRBJ1-4
D: .
DNA: TGTGCCACCGCCAAACAGGGCAGAGATGAAAAACTGTTTTTT
CDR3: CATAKQGRDEKLFF

size: .
V: TRBV6-2/TRBV6-3
J: TRBJ1-2
D: TRBD1
DNA: TGTGCCAGCAGTTACGCGGGACAGGGCTTTTTCATATATGGCTACACCTTC
CDR3: CASSYAGQGFFIYGYTF

size: few
V: TRBV29-1
J: TRBJ1-5
D: .
DNA: TGCAGCGTGATCGACAGCTTAGGCCCCCAGCATTTT
CDR3: CSVIDSLGPQHF

size: once
V: TRBV11-2
J: TRBJ1-6
D: TRBD1
DNA: TGTGCCAGCCGCGGGCTGGGACAGGGAAATTCACCCCTCCACTTT
CDR3: CASRGLGQGNSPLHF

size: .
V: TRBV30
J: TRBJ2-7
D: .
DNA: TGTGCCTGGAGCCCCCGGCGACAGAGCCGCGAGCAGTACTTC
CDR3: CAWSPRRQSREQYF

size: .
V: TRBV29-1
J: TRBJ2-1
D: .
DNA: TGCAGCGTTGAGGCAGTCCGCTACAATGAGCAGTTCTTC
CDR3: CSVEAVRYNEQFF

size: .
V: TRBV7-2
J: TRBJ2-7
D: .
DNA: TGTGCCAGCAGCTTAAGTCAGATCCCGCTGTGGTTC
CDR3: CASSLSQIPLWF